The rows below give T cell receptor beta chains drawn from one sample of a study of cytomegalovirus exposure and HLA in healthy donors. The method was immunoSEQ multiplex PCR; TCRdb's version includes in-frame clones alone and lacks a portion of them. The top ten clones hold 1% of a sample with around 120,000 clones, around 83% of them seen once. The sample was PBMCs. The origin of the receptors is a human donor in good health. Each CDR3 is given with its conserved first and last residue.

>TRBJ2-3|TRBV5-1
CASSLEAADTQYF
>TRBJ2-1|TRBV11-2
CASWGGGYNEQFF
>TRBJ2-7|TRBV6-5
CASSYSGGSGEQYF
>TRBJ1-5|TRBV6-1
CASSEAVRGPNQPQHF
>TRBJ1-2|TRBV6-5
CASSYSSRGVYGYTF
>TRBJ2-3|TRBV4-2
CASSQVTSGPDTQYF
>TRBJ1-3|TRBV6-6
CASSLGQGSGNTIYF
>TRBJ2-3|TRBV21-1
CASRVIRTSGGVGTQYF
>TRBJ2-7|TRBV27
CASSLVGQGAASYEQYF
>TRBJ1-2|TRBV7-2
CASRSPGQISTGYTF
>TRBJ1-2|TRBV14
CASSRDRDGYGYTF
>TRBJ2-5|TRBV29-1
CSGGQGGTQYF
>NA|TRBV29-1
CSVAETGSYEQYF
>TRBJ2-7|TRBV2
CASGGAGLGYEQYF
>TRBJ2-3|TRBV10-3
CAISEVRGATDTQYF
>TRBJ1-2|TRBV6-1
CASSAVSRVNGYTF
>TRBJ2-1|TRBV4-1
CASSQRLLAGSYNEQFF
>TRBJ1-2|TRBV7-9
CASSFPTGIYGYTF
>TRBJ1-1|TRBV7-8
CASSLFGQAAEAFF